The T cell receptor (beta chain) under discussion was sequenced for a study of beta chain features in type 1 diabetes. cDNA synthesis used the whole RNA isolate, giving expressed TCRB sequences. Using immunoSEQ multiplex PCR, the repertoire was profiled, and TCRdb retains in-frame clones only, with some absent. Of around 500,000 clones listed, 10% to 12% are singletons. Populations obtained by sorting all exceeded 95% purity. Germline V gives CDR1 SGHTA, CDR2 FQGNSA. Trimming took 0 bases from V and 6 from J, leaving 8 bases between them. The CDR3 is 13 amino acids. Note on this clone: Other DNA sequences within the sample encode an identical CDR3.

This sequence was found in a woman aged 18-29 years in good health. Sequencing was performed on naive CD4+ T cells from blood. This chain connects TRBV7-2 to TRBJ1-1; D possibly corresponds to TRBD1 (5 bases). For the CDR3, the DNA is TGTGCCAGCAGCTTAGCTTCAGGGTCTGAAGCTTTCTTT. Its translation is CASSLASGSEAFF.